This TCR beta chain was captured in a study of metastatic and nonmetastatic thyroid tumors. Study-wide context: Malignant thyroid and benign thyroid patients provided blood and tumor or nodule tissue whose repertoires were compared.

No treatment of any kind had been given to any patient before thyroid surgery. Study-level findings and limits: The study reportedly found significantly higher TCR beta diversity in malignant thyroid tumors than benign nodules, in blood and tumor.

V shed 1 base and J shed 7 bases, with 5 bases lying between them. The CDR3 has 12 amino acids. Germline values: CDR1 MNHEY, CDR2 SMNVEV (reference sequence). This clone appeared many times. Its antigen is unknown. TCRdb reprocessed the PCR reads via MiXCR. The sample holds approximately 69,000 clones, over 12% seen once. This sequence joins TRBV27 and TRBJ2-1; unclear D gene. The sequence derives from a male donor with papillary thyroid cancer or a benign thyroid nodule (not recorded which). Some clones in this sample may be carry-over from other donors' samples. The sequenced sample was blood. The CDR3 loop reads CASSLLGNEQFF. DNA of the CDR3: TGTGCCAGCAGTTTATTGGGTAATGAGCAGTTCTTC.